This T cell receptor beta chain was profiled in a study of T-cell reconstitution after alpha-beta-depleted transplantation in children. The library targeted TCRbeta and was prepared with unique molecular identifiers. TCRdb used MiXCR to reprocess the PCR reads, holding one entry per CDR3 protein. The data hold about 270,000 distinct CDR3 sequences, with 9.9% observed a single time. This clonotype was counted between two and nine times. CDR3 length: 15 amino acids. Trimming took off 3 bases at V and 1 base at J, with 10 bases between the two ends. The V gene's germline CDR1 is MNHEY and CDR2 SMNVEV (reference sequence).

The rearrangement joins TRBV27 to TRBJ2-1; a weak D match, TRBD2 (6 bases). Sequenced material: PBMCs from the stem cell graft donor, taken from the stem cell graft. The sequence was collected from a human donor who donated a stem cell graft to a child with SCID. Here the CDR3 reads CASSFRGLSYNEQFF. The CDR3, as DNA: TGTGCCAGCAGTTTTCGAGGACTATCCTACAATGAGCAGTTCTTC.